Below, one TCR beta chain is given with its context. Its antigen is still unknown. This sample is part of a study of T cells in narcolepsy. Study-wide points: Reportedly, autoreactive clonotypes were serially detected in patients' blood but not controls'. Autoreactive HCRT-specific and TRIB2-specific clonotypes were marked in same-patient CSF-versus-blood CD4+ comparisons.

Germline V gives CDR1 SGHDN, CDR2 FVKESK. The CDR3 totals 13 residues. V lost 4 bases and J 3 bases, leaving 9 bases between the germline ends. Here immunoSEQ multiplex PCR was the method, and the copy in TCRdb shows in-frame clones only, minus some. The top ten hold about 1.1% of the sample, which has around 20,000 clones, just over 90% seen once. The J gene is TRBJ1-1, the V gene TRBV14; the D is unclear. The clonotype comes from a human donor with narcolepsy. Source material: CD45RA- memory CD4+ T cells from PBMCs. This CDR3 is CASSLQEDTEAFF. CDR3 nucleotides: TGTGCCAGCAGCCTCCAGGAGGACACTGAAGCTTTCTTT.